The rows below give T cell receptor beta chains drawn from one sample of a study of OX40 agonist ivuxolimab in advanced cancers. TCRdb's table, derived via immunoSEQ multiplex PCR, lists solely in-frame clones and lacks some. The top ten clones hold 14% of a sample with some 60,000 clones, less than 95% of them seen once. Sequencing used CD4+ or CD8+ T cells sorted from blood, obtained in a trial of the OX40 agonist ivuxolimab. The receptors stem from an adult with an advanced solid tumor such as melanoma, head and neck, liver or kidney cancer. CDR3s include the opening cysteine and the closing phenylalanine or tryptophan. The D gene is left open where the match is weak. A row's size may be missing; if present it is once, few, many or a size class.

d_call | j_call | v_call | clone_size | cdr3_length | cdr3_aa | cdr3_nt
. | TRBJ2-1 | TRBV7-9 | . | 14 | CASSLREPGNEQFF | TGTGCCAGCAGCTTACGGGAACCGGGTAATGAGCAGTTCTTC
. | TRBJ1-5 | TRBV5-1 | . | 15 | CASSLGGGSNQPQHF | TGCGCCAGCAGCTTGGGAGGCGGTAGCAATCAGCCCCAGCATTTT
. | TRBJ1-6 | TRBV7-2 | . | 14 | CASSPREGRPPLHF | TGTGCCAGCAGCCCCAGGGAGGGCAGGCCACCCCTCCACTTT
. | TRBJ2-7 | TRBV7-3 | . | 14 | CASSPNRDNYEQYF | TGTGCCAGCAGCCCCAACCGGGACAACTACGAGCAGTACTTC
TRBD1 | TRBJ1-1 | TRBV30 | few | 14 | CAWTAGGILFEAFF | TGTGCCTGGACCGCAGGGGGCATCCTCTTTGAAGCTTTCTTT
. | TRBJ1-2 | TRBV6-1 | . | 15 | CASSKEPGDLRGYTF | TGTGCCAGCAGTAAGGAACCGGGGGACTTAAGGGGCTACACCTTC
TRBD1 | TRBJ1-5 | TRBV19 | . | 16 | CASSIRQGAGNQPQHF | TGTGCCAGTAGTATCAGACAGGGCGCCGGCAATCAGCCCCAGCATTTT
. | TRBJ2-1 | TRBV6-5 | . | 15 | CATMKRLVEYSEQFF | TGTGCCACCATGAAGAGACTAGTAGAGTACAGTGAGCAGTTCTTC
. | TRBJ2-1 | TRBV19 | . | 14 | CASRDLRRDNEQFF | TGTGCCAGTCGGGACTTGAGGCGGGACAATGAGCAGTTCTTC
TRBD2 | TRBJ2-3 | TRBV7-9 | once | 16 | CASSLSREKGTDTQYF | TGTGCCAGCAGCTTATCGCGGGAGAAAGGGACAGATACGCAGTATTTT
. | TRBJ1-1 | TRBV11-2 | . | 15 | CASSYGGGEGTEAFF | TGTGCCAGCAGCTATGGGGGGGGAGAAGGGACTGAAGCTTTCTTT
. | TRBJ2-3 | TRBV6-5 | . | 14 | CASSSVRGTDTQYF | TGTGCCAGCAGTTCTGTCCGCGGCACAGATACGCAGTATTTT
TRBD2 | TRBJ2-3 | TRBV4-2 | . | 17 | CASTHQGGRAMTDTQYF | TGTGCCAGCACCCATCAGGGCGGGAGGGCCATGACAGATACGCAGTATTTT
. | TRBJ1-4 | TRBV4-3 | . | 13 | CASSPGTLEKLFF | TGCGCCAGCAGCCCGGGGACGCTAGAAAAACTGTTTTTT
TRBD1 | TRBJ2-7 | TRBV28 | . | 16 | CASSSNGQVRVDEQYF | TGTGCCAGCAGTAGCAATGGACAGGTGAGAGTTGACGAGCAGTACTTC
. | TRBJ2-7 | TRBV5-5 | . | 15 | CASSLDSVGTYEQYF | TGTGCCAGCAGCTTAGACTCCGTCGGGACCTACGAGCAGTACTTC
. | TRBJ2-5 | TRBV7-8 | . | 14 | CASSSTGHQETQYF | TGTGCCAGCAGCTCAACCGGCCACCAAGAGACCCAGTACTTC